This T cell receptor (beta chain) was profiled in a study of cytomegalovirus exposure and HLA in healthy donors. Study details: Caucasian-associated ancestry cluster membership applied to over 80% of about 370 genotyped donors. Study conclusions and caveats: Available immune exposure information was restricted to CMV serostatus only. A later analysis showed TCR association rates differing by HLA locus, peaking at DRB1 and lowest at HLA-C.

V shed 5 bases and J shed 6 bases, with 13 bases lying between them. The length of the CDR3 is 13 residues. CDR1 and CDR2 (germline): LNHNV, YYDKDF (reference sequence). Use of 60 Vbeta and 13 Jbeta primers characterized the PCR. Profiling relied on immunoSEQ multiplex PCR, and the TCRdb table lists in-frame clones only, not all of them. In the table there are roughly 200,000 clones, almost 70% of which are singletons. This clone was observed a few times. Its antigen is not known. Donors were nominally healthy when sampled, though unrecorded immune exposures were likely. The specimen sequenced was PBMCs. The receptor comes from a man in his forties in good health and CMV-seropositive. The chain uses TRBV15 and TRBJ1-2, with D uncertain. The CDR3 loop is CATSSRLRNGYTF. The CDR3 DNA follows: TGTGCCACCAGCTCTCGGTTGAGGAATGGCTACACCTTC. Filled out from reference TRBV15 and TRBJ1-2, the complete variable domain reads DAMVIQNPRYQVTQFGKPVTLSCSQTLNHNVMYWYQQKSSQAPKLLFHYYDKDFNNEADTPDNFQSRRPNTSFCFLDIRSPGLGDTAMYLCATSSRLRNGYTFGSGTRLTVV.